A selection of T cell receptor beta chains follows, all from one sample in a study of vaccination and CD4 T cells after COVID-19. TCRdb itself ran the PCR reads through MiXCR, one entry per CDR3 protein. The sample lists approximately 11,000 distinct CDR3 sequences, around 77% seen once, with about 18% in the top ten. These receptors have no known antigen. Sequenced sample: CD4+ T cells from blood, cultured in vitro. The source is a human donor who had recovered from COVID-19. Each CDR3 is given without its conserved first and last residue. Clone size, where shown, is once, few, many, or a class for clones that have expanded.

cdr3_aa: ATRQGSLSGNTIY
clone_size: NA
j_call: TRBJ1-3
v_call: TRBV7-2

cdr3_aa: ASSRNSRSSYNSPLH
clone_size: NA
j_call: TRBJ1-6
v_call: TRBV7-2

cdr3_aa: ASSRGQLDTGELF
clone_size: NA
j_call: TRBJ2-2
v_call: TRBV7-9

cdr3_aa: ASSTGTGVDTQY
clone_size: NA
j_call: TRBJ2-3
v_call: TRBV19

cdr3_aa: ATSSWTGGKYEQY
clone_size: NA
j_call: TRBJ2-7
v_call: TRBV15

cdr3_aa: ATSDPGGSYNEQF
clone_size: NA
j_call: TRBJ2-1
v_call: TRBV24-1

cdr3_aa: ASSIFGSLNQPQH
clone_size: NA
j_call: TRBJ1-5
v_call: TRBV19

cdr3_aa: ASSLRGHGYT
clone_size: NA
j_call: TRBJ1-2
v_call: TRBV6-2/TRBV6-3

cdr3_aa: ASRARGRASTDTQY
clone_size: NA
j_call: TRBJ2-3
v_call: TRBV6-1

cdr3_aa: ASRPAGPKETQY
clone_size: NA
j_call: TRBJ2-5
v_call: TRBV27

cdr3_aa: ASSSRTGRIHEQY
clone_size: NA
j_call: TRBJ2-7
v_call: TRBV5-4

cdr3_aa: SASPRADTQY
clone_size: NA
j_call: TRBJ2-3
v_call: TRBV20-1

cdr3_aa: ASSLDKQYEQY
clone_size: NA
j_call: TRBJ2-7
v_call: TRBV7-2

cdr3_aa: SAPGRNGGYT
clone_size: NA
j_call: TRBJ1-2
v_call: TRBV29-1

cdr3_aa: SEGAGGTDTQY
clone_size: NA
j_call: TRBJ2-3
v_call: TRBV20-1

cdr3_aa: SARPANTEAF
clone_size: few
j_call: TRBJ1-1
v_call: TRBV20-1

cdr3_aa: SAGRKGASNQPQH
clone_size: once
j_call: TRBJ1-5
v_call: TRBV20-1

cdr3_aa: ASSPLQGTDGYT
clone_size: NA
j_call: TRBJ1-2
v_call: TRBV18

cdr3_aa: AWSAVAGNSPLH
clone_size: NA
j_call: TRBJ1-6
v_call: TRBV30

cdr3_aa: ASSLAGVEGETQY
clone_size: NA
j_call: TRBJ2-5
v_call: TRBV6-2/TRBV6-3

cdr3_aa: ASSQRTGSGSQETQY
clone_size: NA
j_call: TRBJ2-5
v_call: TRBV14

cdr3_aa: AWSSDRGTEAF
clone_size: NA
j_call: TRBJ1-1
v_call: TRBV30

cdr3_aa: SARGPLAGTGELF
clone_size: NA
j_call: TRBJ2-2
v_call: TRBV20-1

cdr3_aa: SAPKASGTAPYEQY
clone_size: few
j_call: TRBJ2-7
v_call: TRBV20-1

cdr3_aa: SARGQGMWGYT
clone_size: NA
j_call: TRBJ1-2
v_call: TRBV20-1

cdr3_aa: ASSYQRTGAGSPLH
clone_size: NA
j_call: TRBJ1-6
v_call: TRBV6-5

cdr3_aa: SAGGGGLGETQY
clone_size: NA
j_call: TRBJ2-5
v_call: TRBV20-1

cdr3_aa: ASSPRLAGIPGELF
clone_size: NA
j_call: TRBJ2-2
v_call: TRBV7-2

cdr3_aa: ASSLTYEQY
clone_size: NA
j_call: TRBJ2-7
v_call: TRBV12-3/TRBV12-4